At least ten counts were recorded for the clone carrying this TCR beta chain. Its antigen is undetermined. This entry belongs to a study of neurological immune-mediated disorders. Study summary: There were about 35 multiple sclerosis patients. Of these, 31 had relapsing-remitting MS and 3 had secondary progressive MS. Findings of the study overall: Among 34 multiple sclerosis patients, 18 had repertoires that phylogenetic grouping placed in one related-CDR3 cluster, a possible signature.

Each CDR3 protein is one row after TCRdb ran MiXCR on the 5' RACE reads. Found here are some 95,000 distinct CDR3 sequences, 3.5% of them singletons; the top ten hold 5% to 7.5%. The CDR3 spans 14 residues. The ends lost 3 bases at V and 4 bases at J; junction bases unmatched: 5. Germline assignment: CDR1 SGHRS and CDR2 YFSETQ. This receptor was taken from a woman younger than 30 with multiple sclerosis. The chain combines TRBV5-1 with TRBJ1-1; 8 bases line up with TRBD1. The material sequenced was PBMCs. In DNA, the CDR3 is TGCGCCAGCAGCTCGGACAGGGCTGGCACTGAAGCTTTCTTT. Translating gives CASSSDRAGTEAFF.